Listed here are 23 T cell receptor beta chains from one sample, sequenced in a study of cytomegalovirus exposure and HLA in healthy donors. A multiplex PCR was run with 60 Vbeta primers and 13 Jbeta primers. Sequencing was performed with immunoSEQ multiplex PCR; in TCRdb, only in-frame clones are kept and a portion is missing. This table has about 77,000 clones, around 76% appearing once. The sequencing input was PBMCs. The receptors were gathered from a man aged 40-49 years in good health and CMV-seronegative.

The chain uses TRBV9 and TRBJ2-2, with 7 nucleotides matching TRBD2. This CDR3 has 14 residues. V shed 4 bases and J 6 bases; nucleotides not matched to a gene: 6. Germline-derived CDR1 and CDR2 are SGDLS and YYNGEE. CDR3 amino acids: CASSPRLASGELFF. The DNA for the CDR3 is TGTGCCAGCAGCCCCCGACTAGCTTCCGGGGAGCTGTTTTTT.

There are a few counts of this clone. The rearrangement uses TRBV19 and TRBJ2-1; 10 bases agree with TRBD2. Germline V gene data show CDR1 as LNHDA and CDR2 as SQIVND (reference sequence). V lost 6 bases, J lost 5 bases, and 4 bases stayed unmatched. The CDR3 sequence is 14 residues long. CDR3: CASRVAGGDNEQFF. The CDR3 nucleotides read TGTGCCAGTAGGGTAGCGGGAGGCGACAATGAGCAGTTCTTC.

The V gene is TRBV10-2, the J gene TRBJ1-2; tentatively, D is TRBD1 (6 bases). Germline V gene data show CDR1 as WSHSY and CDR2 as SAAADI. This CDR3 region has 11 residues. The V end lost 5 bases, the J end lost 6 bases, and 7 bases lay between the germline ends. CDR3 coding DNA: TGCGCCAGCAGTAACAGGGATGGCTACACCTTC. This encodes CASSNRDGYTF.

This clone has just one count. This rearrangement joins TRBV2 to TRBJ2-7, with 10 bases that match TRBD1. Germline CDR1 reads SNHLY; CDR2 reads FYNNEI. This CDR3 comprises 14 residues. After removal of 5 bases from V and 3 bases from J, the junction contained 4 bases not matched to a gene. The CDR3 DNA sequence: TGTGCCAGCAGTTCGGGACAGGGGAACTACGAGCAGTACTTC. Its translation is CASSSGQGNYEQYF.

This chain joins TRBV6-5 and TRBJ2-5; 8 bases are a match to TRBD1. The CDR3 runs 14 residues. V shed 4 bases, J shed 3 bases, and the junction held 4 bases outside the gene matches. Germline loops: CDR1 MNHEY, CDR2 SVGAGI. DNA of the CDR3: TGTGCCAGCAGTTCTCCAGGGGGCAAAGAGACCCAGTACTTC. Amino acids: CASSSPGGKETQYF.

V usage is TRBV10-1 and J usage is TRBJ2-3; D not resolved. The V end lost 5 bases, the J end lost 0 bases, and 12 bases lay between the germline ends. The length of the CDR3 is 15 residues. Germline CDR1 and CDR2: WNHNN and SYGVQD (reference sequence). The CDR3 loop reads CASSREATSTDTQYF. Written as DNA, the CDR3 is TGCGCCAGCAGTAGAGAGGCGACTAGCACAGATACGCAGTATTTT.

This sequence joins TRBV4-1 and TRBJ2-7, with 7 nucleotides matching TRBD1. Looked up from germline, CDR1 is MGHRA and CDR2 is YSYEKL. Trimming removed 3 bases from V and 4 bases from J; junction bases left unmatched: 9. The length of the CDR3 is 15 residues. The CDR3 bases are TGCGCCAGCAGCCACGAAACAGGGGAGATTTACGAGCAGTACTTC. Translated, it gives CASSHETGEIYEQYF.

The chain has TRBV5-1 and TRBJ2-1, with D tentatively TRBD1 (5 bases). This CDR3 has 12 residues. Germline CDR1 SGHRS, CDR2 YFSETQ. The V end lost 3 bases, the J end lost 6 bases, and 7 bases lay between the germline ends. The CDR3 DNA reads TGCGCCAGCAGCTCCCAGGGCAATGAGCAGTTCTTC. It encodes CASSSQGNEQFF.

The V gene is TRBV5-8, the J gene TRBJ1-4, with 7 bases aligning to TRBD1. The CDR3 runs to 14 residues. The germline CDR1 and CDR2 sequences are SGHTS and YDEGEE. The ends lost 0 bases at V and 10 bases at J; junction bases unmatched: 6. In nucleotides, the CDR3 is TGTGCCAGCAGCTTGGCCGACAGGGTCTCAAAACTGTTTTTT. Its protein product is CASSLADRVSKLFF.

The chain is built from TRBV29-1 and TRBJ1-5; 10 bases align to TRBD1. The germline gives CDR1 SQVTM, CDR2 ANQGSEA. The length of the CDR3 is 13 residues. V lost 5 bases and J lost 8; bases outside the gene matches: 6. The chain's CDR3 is CSVQGTGDKPQHF. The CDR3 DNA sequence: TGCAGCGTTCAGGGGACAGGGGATAAGCCCCAGCATTTT.

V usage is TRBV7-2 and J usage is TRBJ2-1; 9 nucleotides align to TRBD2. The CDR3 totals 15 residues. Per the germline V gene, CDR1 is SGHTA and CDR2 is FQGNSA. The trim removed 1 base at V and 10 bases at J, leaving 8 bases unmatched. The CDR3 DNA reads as TGTGCCAGCAGCTTAGAAGCGGGAGGTCTTCCGGAGCAGTTCTTC. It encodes CASSLEAGGLPEQFF.

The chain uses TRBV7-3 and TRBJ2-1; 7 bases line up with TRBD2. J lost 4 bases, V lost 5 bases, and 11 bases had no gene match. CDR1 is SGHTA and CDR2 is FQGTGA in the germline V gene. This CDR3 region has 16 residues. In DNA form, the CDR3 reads TGTGCCAGCAGCGTCCACGGTGGGACTACTTACAATGAGCAGTTCTTC. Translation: CASSVHGGTTYNEQFF.

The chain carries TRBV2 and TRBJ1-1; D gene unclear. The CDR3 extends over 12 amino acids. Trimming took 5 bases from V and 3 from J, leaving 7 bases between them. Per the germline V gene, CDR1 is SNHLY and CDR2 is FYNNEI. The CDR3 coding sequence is TGTGCCAGCAGTATGGCTGACACTGAAGCTTTCTTT. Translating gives CASSMADTEAFF.

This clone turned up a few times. CDR3 sequence: CASSSREGANVLTF. DNA for the CDR3: TGTGCCAGCAGCTCACGGGAGGGGGCCAACGTCCTGACTTTC. The chain has TRBV7-3 and TRBJ2-6, with D possibly matching TRBD2 (6 bases). Germline-derived CDR1 and CDR2 are SGHTA and FQGTGA. V lost 4 bases and J 4 bases, leaving 8 bases between the germline ends. This CDR3 has 14 residues.

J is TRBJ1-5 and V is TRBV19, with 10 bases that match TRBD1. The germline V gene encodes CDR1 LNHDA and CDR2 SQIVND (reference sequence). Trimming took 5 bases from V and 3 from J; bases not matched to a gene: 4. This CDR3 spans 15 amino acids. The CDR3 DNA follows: TGTGCCAGTAGTTCCGGGACAGGGGACAATCAGCCCCAGCATTTT. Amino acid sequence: CASSSGTGDNQPQHF.

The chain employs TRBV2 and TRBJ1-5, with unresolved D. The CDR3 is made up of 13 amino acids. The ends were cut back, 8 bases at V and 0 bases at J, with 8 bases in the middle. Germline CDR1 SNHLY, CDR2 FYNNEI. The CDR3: CASGEDSNQPQHF. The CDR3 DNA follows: TGTGCCAGCGGGGAGGATAGCAATCAGCCCCAGCATTTT.

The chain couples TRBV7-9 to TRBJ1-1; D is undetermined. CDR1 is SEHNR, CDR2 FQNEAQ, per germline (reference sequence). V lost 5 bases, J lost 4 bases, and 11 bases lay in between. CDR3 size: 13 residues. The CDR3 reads CASSAGPGTEAFF. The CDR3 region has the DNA TGTGCCAGCAGCGCGGGCCCGGGCACTGAAGCTTTCTTT.

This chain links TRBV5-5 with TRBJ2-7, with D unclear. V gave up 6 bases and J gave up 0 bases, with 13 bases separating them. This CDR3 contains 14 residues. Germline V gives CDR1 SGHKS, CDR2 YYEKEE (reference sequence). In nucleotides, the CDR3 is TGTGCCAGCACCATGGGCTCTTACTCCTACGAGCAGTACTTC. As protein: CASTMGSYSYEQYF.

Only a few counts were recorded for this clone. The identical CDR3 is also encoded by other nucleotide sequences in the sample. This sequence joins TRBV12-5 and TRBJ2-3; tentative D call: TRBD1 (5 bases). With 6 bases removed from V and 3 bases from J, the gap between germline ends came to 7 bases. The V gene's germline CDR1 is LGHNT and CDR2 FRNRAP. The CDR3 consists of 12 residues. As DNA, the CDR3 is TGTGCTAGTGGCAGGGAAACAGATACGCAGTATTTT. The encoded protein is CASGRETDTQYF.

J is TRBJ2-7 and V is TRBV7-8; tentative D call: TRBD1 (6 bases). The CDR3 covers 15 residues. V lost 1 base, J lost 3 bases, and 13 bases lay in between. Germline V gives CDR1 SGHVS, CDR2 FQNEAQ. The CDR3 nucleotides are TGTGCCAGCAGCTTAGACGAACAGGGTTTCTACGAGCAGTACTTC. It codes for CASSLDEQGFYEQYF.

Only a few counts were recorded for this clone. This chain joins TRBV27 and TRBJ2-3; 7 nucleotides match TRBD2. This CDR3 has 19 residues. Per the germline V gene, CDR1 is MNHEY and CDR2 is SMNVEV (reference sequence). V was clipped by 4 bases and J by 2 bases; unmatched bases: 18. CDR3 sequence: CASSSIWGTGGLSTDTQYF. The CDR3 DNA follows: TGTGCCAGCAGTTCTATTTGGGGGACGGGAGGCCTCTCCACAGATACGCAGTATTTT.

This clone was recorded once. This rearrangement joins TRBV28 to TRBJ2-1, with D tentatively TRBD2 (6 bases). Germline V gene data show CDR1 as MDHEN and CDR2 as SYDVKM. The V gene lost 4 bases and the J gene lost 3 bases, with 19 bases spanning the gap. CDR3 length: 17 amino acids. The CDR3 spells CASSSLTGLGNYNEQFF. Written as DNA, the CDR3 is TGTGCCAGCAGTTCTCTAACGGGACTCGGGAACTACAATGAGCAGTTCTTC.

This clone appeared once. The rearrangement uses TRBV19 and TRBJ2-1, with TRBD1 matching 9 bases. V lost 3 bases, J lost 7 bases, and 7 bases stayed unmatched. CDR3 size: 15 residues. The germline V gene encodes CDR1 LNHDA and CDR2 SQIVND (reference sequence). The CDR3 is CASSIQGQGNNEQFF. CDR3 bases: TGTGCCAGTAGTATCCAGGGACAGGGCAATAATGAGCAGTTCTTC.